Below, 28 T cell receptor beta chains from the same sample are listed, as sequenced in a study of siplizumab effects on memory and regulatory T cells (dated by TCRdb to between 2017 and 2020). Library prep was done by the immunoSEQ multiplex PCR assay. The source is immuneACCESS, and TCRdb retained only in-frame sequences with V and J called. Part of the clones is not carried over; for the studies checked, unresolved V genes explain less than half of this, and the remainder is unexplained. Counted in this sample were over 85,000 clones; 80% to 95% of them appeared once. About 1.1% of the sample belongs to the ten largest clones. The sequenced sample was CD4+ T cells sorted from blood. These receptors originate from a human donor in good health.

This clone was seen more than once but under ten times. The chain uses TRBV14 and TRBJ1-1; a weak D match, TRBD1 (6 bases). The CDR3 covers 14 residues. Germline V gene data show CDR1 as SGHDN and CDR2 as FVKESK. Trimming stripped 2 bases from V and 4 bases from J, with 11 bases between. In DNA, the CDR3 is TGTGCCAGCAGCCAACAGGGGATGAGCACTGAAGCTTTCTTT. Encoded protein: CASSQQGMSTEAFF.

This clone has only one observation. The J gene is TRBJ2-6, the V gene TRBV5-6, with unresolved D. CDR1 SGHDT and CDR2 YYEEEE come from the germline V gene. This CDR3 region has 15 residues. The V end was cut by 7 bases, the J end by 1 base, with 12 bases between. The CDR3 sequence: CASAILGSGANVLTF. CDR3 sequence (DNA): TGTGCCAGCGCCATCCTAGGATCTGGGGCCAACGTCCTGACTTTC. Supplemented by reference TRBV5-6 and TRBJ2-6, the full variable domain reads DAGVTQSPTHLIKTRGQQVTLRCSPKSGHDTVSWYQQALGQGPQFIFQYYEEEERQRGNFPDRFSGHQFPNYSSELNVNALLLGDSALYLCASAILGSGANVLTFGAGSRLTVL.

The chain joins TRBV5-5 to TRBJ2-7; D is ambiguous. Germline V lookup: CDR1 SGHKS, CDR2 YYEKEE (reference sequence). The CDR3 covers 14 residues. The V and J ends lost 4 bases and 5 bases respectively, with 16 bases between them. CDR3 sequence: CASSPHSGTNEQYF. The CDR3 DNA reads as TGTGCCAGCAGCCCTCATTCGGGTACCAACGAGCAGTACTTC.

The chain is built from TRBV5-8 and TRBJ2-3; no clear D. V shed 1 base and J shed 6 bases, with 3 bases lying between them. The CDR3 is 11 residues long. Germline CDR1 reads SGHTS; CDR2 reads YDEGEE. CDR3 in amino acids: CASSLSDTQYF. DNA of the CDR3: TGTGCCAGCAGCTTGTCGGATACGCAGTATTTT.

The chain recombines TRBV5-1 with TRBJ1-4, with D maybe TRBD1 (5 bases). The V end was cut by 2 bases, the J end by 8 bases, with 10 bases between. This CDR3 is 13 amino acids long. Germline V gene lookup returns CDR1 SGHRS and CDR2 YFSETQ. CDR3 amino acids: CASSFSGGEKLFF. CDR3 sequence (DNA): TGCGCCAGCAGCTTCTCCGGGGGGGAAAAACTGTTTTTT.

The chain combines TRBV5-1 with TRBJ2-5; D not resolved. CDR1 and CDR2 (germline): SGHRS, YFSETQ. The V end lost 2 bases, the J end lost 4 bases, and 6 bases lay between the germline ends. The CDR3 sequence is 12 residues long. CDR3 in amino acids: CASSFSTETQYF. CDR3 nucleotide sequence: TGCGCCAGCAGCTTTTCGACAGAGACCCAGTACTTC. Supplemented by reference TRBV5-1 and TRBJ2-5, the full variable domain reads KAGVTQTPRYLIKTRGQQVTLSCSPISGHRSVSWYQQTPGQGLQFLFEYFSETQRNKGNFPGRFSGRQFSNSRSEMNVSTLELGDSALYLCASSFSTETQYFGPGTRLLVL.

This clone was recorded only once. J is TRBJ2-3 and V is TRBV5-1; D gene ambiguous. The CDR3 sequence is 15 residues long. Trimming pared 0 bases from V and 1 base from J, leaving 9 bases between. Germline-derived CDR1 and CDR2 are SGHRS and YFSETQ. The CDR3 sequence: CASSLDSKGTDTQYF. CDR3 DNA: TGCGCCAGCAGCTTGGACAGTAAGGGCACAGATACGCAGTATTTT. Complete variable domain (other parts from reference TRBV5-1 and TRBJ2-3): KAGVTQTPRYLIKTRGQQVTLSCSPISGHRSVSWYQQTPGQGLQFLFEYFSETQRNKGNFPGRFSGRQFSNSRSEMNVSTLELGDSALYLCASSLDSKGTDTQYFGPGTRLTVL.

This rearrangement joins TRBV9 to TRBJ2-1, with D perhaps matching TRBD2 (7 bases). CDR3 length equals 17 residues. V lost 1 base to trimming and J lost 3 bases, with 17 bases between them. CDR1 and CDR2 (germline): SGDLS, YYNGEE. The DNA of the CDR3 is TGTGCCAGCAGCGTAAAAGTTAGGGGGACTATCTACAATGAGCAGTTCTTC. Residues: CASSVKVRGTIYNEQFF.

The genes are TRBV19 and TRBJ2-1; no definite D call. V lost 3 bases, J lost 8 bases, and 8 bases lay in between. CDR1 LNHDA and CDR2 SQIVND come from the germline V gene (reference sequence). This CDR3 has 12 amino acids. The CDR3 is CASSIRLHEQFF. The CDR3 DNA sequence: TGTGCCAGTAGTATTAGGCTCCATGAGCAGTTCTTC.

The chain joins TRBV21-1 to TRBJ2-2; the table's D call TRBD2 went unverified against the DNA. TRBV21-1 is designated a pseudogene. The CDR3 length is 17 residues. The CDR3 sequence: CASRSEREEGNTGELFF. The CDR3 DNA follows: TGTGCCAGCAGAAGTGAGCGGGAAGAAGGAAACACCGGGGAGCTGTTTTTT.

This clone has only a few counts. The rearrangement joins TRBV28 to TRBJ1-2; D is uncertain. The CDR3 has 11 amino acids. The V end lost 2 bases, the J end lost 7 bases, and 5 bases lay between the germline ends. Per germline, CDR1 MDHEN and CDR2 SYDVKM. CDR3 nucleotides: TGTGCCAGCAGTTTAATAGGTGGCTACACCTTC. It is translated as CASSLIGGYTF.

The gene calls are TRBV28 and TRBJ2-7; the D is unclear. V lost 8 bases and J lost 3, with 5 bases in between. Germline V CDR1 and CDR2: MDHEN, SYDVKM. The CDR3 spans 10 residues. CDR3 DNA: TGTGCCAGCGGACGCTACGAGCAGTACTTC. As protein: CASGRYEQYF. The whole variable domain, remainder taken from reference TRBV28 and TRBJ2-7, is DVKVTQSSRYLVKRTGEKVFLECVQDMDHENMFWYRQDPGLGLRLIYFSYDVKMKEKGDIPEGYSVSREKKERFSLILESASTNQTSMYLCASGRYEQYFGPGTRLTVT.

The chain has TRBV30 and TRBJ2-2; D gene unclear. Germline-derived CDR1 and CDR2 are GTSNPN and SVGIG (reference sequence). There are 14 residues in the CDR3. Between the trimmed V and J ends, which lost 1 base and 1 base, there was a span of 7 bases. CDR3 DNA sequence: TGTGCCTGGAGTGAGACATTGAACACCGGGGAGCTGTTTTTT. Its translation is CAWSETLNTGELFF.

This sequence joins TRBV4-1 and TRBJ2-7, with a weak D call TRBD2 (6 bases). Per germline, CDR1 MGHRA and CDR2 YSYEKL. Trimming shortened V by 8 bases and J by 0 bases, and 11 bases separated the two germline ends. CDR3 size: 13 residues. This CDR3 reads CASGAGSSYEQYF. For the CDR3, the DNA is TGCGCCAGCGGTGCGGGAAGCTCCTACGAGCAGTACTTC.

The chain couples TRBV9 to TRBJ2-1; 11 bases align to TRBD2. This CDR3 is 19 amino acids long. With V trimmed by 3 bases and J by 4 bases, 15 bases remained unmatched. The germline V gene encodes CDR1 SGDLS and CDR2 YYNGEE. CDR3 sequence reads: CASSAGGLAVPVPYNEQFF. CDR3 nucleotides: TGTGCCAGCAGCGCTGGGGGACTAGCGGTACCGGTACCATACAATGAGCAGTTCTTC.

This clone was seen a handful of times. The chain joins TRBV2 to TRBJ1-5, with 7 positions matching TRBD1. The germline CDR1 and CDR2 sequences are SNHLY and FYNNEI. CDR3 size: 15 residues. Trimming removed 5 bases from V and 1 base from J; junction bases left unmatched: 5. This CDR3 is CASSTEGQSNQPQHF. CDR3 DNA sequence: TGTGCCAGCAGTACCGAGGGACAGAGCAATCAGCCCCAGCATTTT.

This chain connects TRBV5-4 to TRBJ1-1; D is undetermined. V was trimmed by 0 bases and J by 3 bases, leaving 6 bases between them. This CDR3 comprises 13 residues. Germline V CDR1 and CDR2: SGHNT, YYREEE (reference sequence). CDR3 loop: CASSLGMYTEAFF. The DNA for the CDR3 is TGTGCCAGCAGCTTGGGGATGTACACTGAAGCTTTCTTT.

The rearrangement joins TRBV6-1 to TRBJ2-1; 11 nucleotides match TRBD2. V dropped 4 bases and J dropped 8; count of bases not matched to a gene: 7. The germline V gene has CDR1 MNHNS and CDR2 SASEGT. This CDR3 has 15 amino acids. The DNA for the CDR3 is TGTGCCAGCAGTGCCGTGACTAGCGGGAAAGATGAGCAGTTCTTC. This gives the protein CASSAVTSGKDEQFF.

The V call is TRBV7-9, the J call TRBJ1-2; D may be TRBD1 (5 bases). The germline CDR1 and CDR2 sequences are SEHNR and FQNEAQ (reference sequence). The CDR3 sequence is 14 residues long. The V end was cut by 7 bases, the J end by 4 bases, with 16 bases between. CDR3 in amino acids: CASIPGGSGYGYTF. In DNA form, the CDR3 reads TGTGCCAGCATCCCGGGGGGAAGCGGCTATGGCTACACCTTC.

V gene TRBV5-5 combines with J gene TRBJ1-1; 8 bases fit TRBD1. Trimming cost V 2 bases and J 6 bases; bases outside gene matches: 12. The CDR3 extends over 16 amino acids. Germline CDR1 and CDR2: SGHKS and YYEKEE (reference sequence). CDR3 sequence reads: CASSLGQGAFSPEAFF. As DNA, the CDR3 is TGTGCCAGCAGCTTAGGTCAGGGGGCTTTTTCACCTGAAGCTTTCTTT.

As DNA, the CDR3 is TGCGCCAGCAGCTCGAGACAGGGGGGGTCACCCCTCCACTTT. Translation: CASSSRQGGSPLHF. This rearrangement joins TRBV5-1 to TRBJ1-6; 9 nucleotides line up with TRBD1. This CDR3 spans 14 amino acids. V was pared by 3 bases and J by 10 bases, with 5 bases of the junction left unmatched. Germline values: CDR1 SGHRS, CDR2 YFSETQ. The full variable domain, its missing parts supplied by reference TRBV5-1 and TRBJ1-6, is KAGVTQTPRYLIKTRGQQVTLSCSPISGHRSVSWYQQTPGQGLQFLFEYFSETQRNKGNFPGRFSGRQFSNSRSEMNVSTLELGDSALYLCASSSRQGGSPLHFGNGTRLTVT.

The chain employs TRBV19 and TRBJ2-7, with D unclear. Trimming took off 6 bases at V and 0 bases at J, with 18 bases between the two ends. This CDR3 has 16 amino acids. Germline CDR1 reads LNHDA; CDR2 reads SQIVND (reference sequence). Here the CDR3 DNA reads TGTGCCAGTAGCCCTGACCTTAGAAGTCCCTCCTACGAGCAGTACTTC. Translated: CASSPDLRSPSYEQYF.

The chain has TRBV19 and TRBJ2-1; D unresolved. Trimming took off 9 bases at V and 8 bases at J, with 11 bases between the two ends. The germline CDR1 and CDR2 sequences are LNHDA and SQIVND (reference sequence). This CDR3 has 11 amino acids. The CDR3 is CASNSQDEQFF. The CDR3 DNA is TGTGCCAGCAATAGTCAAGATGAGCAGTTCTTC.

The chain recombines TRBV18 with TRBJ2-3; 11 nucleotides align to TRBD1. CDR1 and CDR2 (germline): KGHSH, LQKENI. This CDR3 spans 14 amino acids. The V gene end was trimmed by 6 bases and the J gene end by 6 bases; junction bases not matched to a gene: 5. CDR3 protein: CASSGQGASDTQYF. As DNA, the CDR3 is TGTGCCAGCTCCGGACAGGGGGCATCTGATACGCAGTATTTT.

The chain links TRBV28 to TRBJ1-1; 7 bases align to TRBD1. The CDR3 totals 13 residues. Looked up from germline, CDR1 is MDHEN and CDR2 is SYDVKM. Trimming cost V 6 bases and J 2 bases; bases outside gene matches: 3. This CDR3 is CASRGTANTEAFF. CDR3 in DNA: TGTGCCAGCAGGGGGACAGCCAACACTGAAGCTTTCTTT.

The count of this clone is one. The chain is built from TRBV7-8 and TRBJ2-1; TRBD2 matches 9 bases. Germline loops: CDR1 SGHVS, CDR2 FQNEAQ. The V and J ends lost 5 bases and 0 bases, in that order; junction bases with no gene match: 5. This CDR3 spans 16 amino acids. The CDR3 loop reads CASSTRGGDSYNEQFF. The CDR3 DNA reads TGTGCCAGCAGCACCCGCGGGGGGGACTCCTACAATGAGCAGTTCTTC.

This clone was observed once. The chain combines TRBV28 with TRBJ1-5; D uncertain. The CDR3 contains 16 residues. CDR1 is MDHEN, CDR2 SYDVKM, per germline. V was cut by 7 bases and J by 1 base, with 17 bases left in between. This CDR3 reads CASILRLGGSNQPQHF. CDR3 nucleotide sequence: TGTGCCAGCATTTTGCGTTTGGGAGGAAGCAATCAGCCCCAGCATTTT.

The chain carries TRBV5-6 and TRBJ2-2; unclear D gene. CDR1 SGHDT and CDR2 YYEEEE come from the germline V gene. The CDR3 sequence is 15 residues long. V was shortened by 0 bases and J by 0 bases, with 6 bases between the two germline ends. CDR3 region: CASSLGQSNTGELFF. DNA for the CDR3: TGTGCCAGCAGCTTGGGACAATCGAACACCGGGGAGCTGTTTTTT.